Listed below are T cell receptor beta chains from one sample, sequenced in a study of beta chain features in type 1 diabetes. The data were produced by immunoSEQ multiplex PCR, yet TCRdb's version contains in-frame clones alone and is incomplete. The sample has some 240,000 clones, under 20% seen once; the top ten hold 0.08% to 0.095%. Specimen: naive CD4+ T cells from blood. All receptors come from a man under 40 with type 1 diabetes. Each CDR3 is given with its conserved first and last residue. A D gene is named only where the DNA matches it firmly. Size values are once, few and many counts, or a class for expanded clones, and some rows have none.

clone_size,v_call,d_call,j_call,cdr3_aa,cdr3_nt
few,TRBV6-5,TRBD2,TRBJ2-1,CASSKGLAGENEQFF,TGTGCCAGCAGCAAGGGACTAGCGGGAGAAAATGAGCAGTTCTTC
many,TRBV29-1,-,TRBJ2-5,CSAGPQETQYF,TGCAGCGCCGGTCCACAAGAGACCCAGTACTTC
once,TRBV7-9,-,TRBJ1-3,CASRLTGRRDPGNTIYF,TGTGCCAGCAGATTGACCGGGAGGAGGGATCCTGGAAACACCATATATTTT
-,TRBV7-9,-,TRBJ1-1,CASSLDEGTEAFF,TGTGCCAGCAGCTTAGACGAGGGCACTGAAGCTTTCTTT
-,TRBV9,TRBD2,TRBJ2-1,CASSVLAGGPNEQFF,TGTGCCAGCAGCGTCCTAGCGGGAGGGCCCAATGAGCAGTTCTTC
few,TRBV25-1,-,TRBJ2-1,CASEQAGPDEQFF,TGTGCCAGCGAGCAAGCAGGGCCCGATGAGCAGTTCTTC
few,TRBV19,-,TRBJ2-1,CASSAVQGSSYNEQFF,TGTGCCAGTAGCGCGGTACAGGGCTCCTCCTACAATGAGCAGTTCTTC
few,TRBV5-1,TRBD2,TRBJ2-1,CASSQGLAGGSYNEQFF,TGCGCCAGCAGCCAGGGACTAGCGGGTGGCTCCTACAATGAGCAGTTCTTC
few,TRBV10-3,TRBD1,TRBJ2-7,CAISETGDWYEQYF,TGTGCCATCAGTGAGACAGGGGATTGGTACGAGCAGTACTTC
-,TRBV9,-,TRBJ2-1,CASSLSGPNEQFF,TGTGCCAGCAGCCTGAGCGGGCCCAATGAGCAGTTCTTC
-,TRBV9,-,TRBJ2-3,CASSVLATSGTDTQYF,TGTGCCAGCAGCGTGCTCGCAACGAGTGGCACAGATACGCAGTATTTT
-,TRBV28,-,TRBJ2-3,CASGLSGGTDTQYF,TGTGCCAGCGGTCTCTCGGGGGGCACAGATACGCAGTATTTT
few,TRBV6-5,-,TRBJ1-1,CASSYSGRGGTEAFF,TGTGCCAGCAGTTACTCGGGGCGAGGGGGCACTGAAGCTTTCTTT
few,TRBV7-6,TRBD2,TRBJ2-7,CASSLGTGTNYEQYF,TGTGCCAGCAGCTTAGGGACTGGGACTAATTACGAGCAGTACTTC
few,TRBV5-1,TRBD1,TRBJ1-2,CASSVGTAYGYTF,TGCGCCAGCAGCGTCGGGACAGCCTATGGCTACACCTTC
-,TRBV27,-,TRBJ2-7,CASSWWQSSYEQCF,TGTGCCAGCAGTTGGTGGCAGAGCTCCTACGAGCAGTGCTTC
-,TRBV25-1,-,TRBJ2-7,CASSGQPGQYF,TGTGCCAGCAGTGGACAACCGGGGCAGTACTTC
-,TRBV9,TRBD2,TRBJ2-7,CASSVDFAGGAYEQYF,TGTGCCAGCAGCGTAGACTTTGCGGGAGGGGCCTACGAGCAGTACTTC
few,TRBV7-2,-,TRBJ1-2,CASSLVRVANYGYTF,TGTGCCAGCAGCCTCGTAAGGGTGGCAAACTATGGCTACACCTTC
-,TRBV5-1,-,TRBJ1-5,CASSLAEAQGGPQHF,TGCGCCAGCAGCTTGGCCGAGGCGCAGGGAGGGCCCCAGCATTTT
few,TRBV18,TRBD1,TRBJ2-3,CASRPGQGTDTQYF,TGTGCCAGCCGGCCGGGACAGGGGACAGATACGCAGTATTTT
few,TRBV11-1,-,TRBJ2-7,CASSSGRSSYEQYF,TGTGCCAGCAGCTCTGGACGGAGCTCCTACGAGCAGTACTTC
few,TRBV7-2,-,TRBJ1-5,CASSLTNQPQHF,TGTGCCAGCAGCCTCACAAATCAGCCCCAGCATTTT
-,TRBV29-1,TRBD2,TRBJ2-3,CSAGGPQGLAGHTDTQYF,TGCAGCGCCGGGGGCCCCCAAGGACTAGCGGGACACACAGATACGCAGTATTTT
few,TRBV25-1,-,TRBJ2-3,CASSEFKGTDTQYF,TGTGCCAGCAGTGAATTTAAGGGGACAGATACGCAGTATTTT
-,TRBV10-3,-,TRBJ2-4,CAISEFEGQGIAKNIQYF,TGTGCCATCAGTGAGTTCGAGGGGCAGGGGATAGCCAAAAACATTCAGTACTTC
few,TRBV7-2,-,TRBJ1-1,CAARRNTEAFF,TGTGCCGCCAGACGAAACACTGAAGCTTTCTTT
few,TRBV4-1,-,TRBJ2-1,CASSQDVINEQFF,TGCGCCAGCAGCCAAGATGTGATCAATGAGCAGTTCTTC
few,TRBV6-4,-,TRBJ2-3,CASSDGGPTDTQYF,TGTGCCAGCAGTGACGGGGGACCCACAGATACGCAGTATTTT
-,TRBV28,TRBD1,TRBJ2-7,CASRGTGSSYEQYF,TGTGCCAGCAGAGGGACAGGGAGCTCCTACGAGCAGTACTTC
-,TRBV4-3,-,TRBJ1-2,CASSQASRAGGYTF,TGCGCCAGCAGCCAAGCGAGCAGGGCGGGGGGCTACACCTTC
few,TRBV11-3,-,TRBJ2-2,CASSLARGRVGNTGELFF,TGTGCCAGCAGCTTAGCTCGCGGAAGGGTAGGCAACACCGGGGAGCTGTTTTTT